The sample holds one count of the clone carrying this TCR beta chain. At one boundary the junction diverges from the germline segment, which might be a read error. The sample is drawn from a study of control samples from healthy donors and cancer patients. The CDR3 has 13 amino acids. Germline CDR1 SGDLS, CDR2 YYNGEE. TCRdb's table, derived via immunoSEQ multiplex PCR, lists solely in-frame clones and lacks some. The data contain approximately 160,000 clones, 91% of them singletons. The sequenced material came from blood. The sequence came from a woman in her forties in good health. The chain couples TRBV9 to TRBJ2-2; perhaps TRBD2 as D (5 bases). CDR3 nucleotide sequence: TGTGCCAGCAGCGTAGGCGGGTTTGGGGAACTGTTTTTT. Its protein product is CASSVGGFGELFF.